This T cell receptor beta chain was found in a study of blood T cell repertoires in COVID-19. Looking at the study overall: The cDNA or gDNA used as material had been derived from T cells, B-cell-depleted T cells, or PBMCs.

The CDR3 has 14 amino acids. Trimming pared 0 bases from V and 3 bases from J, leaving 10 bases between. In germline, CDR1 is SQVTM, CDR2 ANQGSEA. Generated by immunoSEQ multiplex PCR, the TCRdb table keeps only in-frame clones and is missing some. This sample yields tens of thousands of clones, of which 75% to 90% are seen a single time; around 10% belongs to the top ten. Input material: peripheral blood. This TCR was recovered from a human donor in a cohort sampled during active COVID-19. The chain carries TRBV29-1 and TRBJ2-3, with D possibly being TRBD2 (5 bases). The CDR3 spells CSVEEEERTDTQYF. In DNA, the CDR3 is TGCAGCGTTGAAGAGGAGGAAAGAACAGATACGCAGTATTTT.